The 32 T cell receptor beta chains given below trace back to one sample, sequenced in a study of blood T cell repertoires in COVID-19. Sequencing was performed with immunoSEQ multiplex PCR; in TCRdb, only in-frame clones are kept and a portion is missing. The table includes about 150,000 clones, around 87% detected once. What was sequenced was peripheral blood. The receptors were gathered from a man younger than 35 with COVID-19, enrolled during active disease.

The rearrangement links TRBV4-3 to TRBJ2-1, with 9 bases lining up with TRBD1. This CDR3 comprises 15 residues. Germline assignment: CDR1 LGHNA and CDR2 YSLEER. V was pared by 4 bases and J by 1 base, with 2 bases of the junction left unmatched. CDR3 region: CASSPDRGSYNEQFF. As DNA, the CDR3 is TGCGCCAGCAGCCCGGACAGGGGTTCCTACAATGAGCAGTTCTTC.

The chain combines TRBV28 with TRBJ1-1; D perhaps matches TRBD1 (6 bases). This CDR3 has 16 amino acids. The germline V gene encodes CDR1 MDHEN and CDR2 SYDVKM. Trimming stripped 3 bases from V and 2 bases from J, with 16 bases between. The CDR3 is CASSFGYQGRNTEAFF. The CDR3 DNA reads TGTGCCAGCAGTTTCGGGTATCAGGGGCGAAACACTGAAGCTTTCTTT. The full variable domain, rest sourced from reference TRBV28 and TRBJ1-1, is DVKVTQSSRYLVKRTGEKVFLECVQDMDHENMFWYRQDPGLGLRLIYFSYDVKMKEKGDIPEGYSVSREKKERFSLILESASTNQTSMYLCASSFGYQGRNTEAFFGQGTRLTVV.

CDR3 nucleotides: TGTGCCAGCAGCTTCGGACTAGCGGGAGGCCTAAACCTGTTCTTC. Protein: CASSFGLAGGLNLFF. The gene calls are TRBV5-6 and TRBJ2-1, with 14 positions matching TRBD2. Germline V gene lookup returns CDR1 SGHDT and CDR2 YYEEEE. With 2 bases clipped from V and 15 bases from J, the junction kept 10 bases outside the gene matches. CDR3 length: 15 residues.

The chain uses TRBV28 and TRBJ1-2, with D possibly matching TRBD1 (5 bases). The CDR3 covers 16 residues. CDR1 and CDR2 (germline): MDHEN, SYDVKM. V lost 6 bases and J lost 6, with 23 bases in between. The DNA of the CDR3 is TGTGCCAGCAGCCCCCTGAGGGGTTCGGGGGTAAATGGCTACACCTTC. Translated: CASSPLRGSGVNGYTF.

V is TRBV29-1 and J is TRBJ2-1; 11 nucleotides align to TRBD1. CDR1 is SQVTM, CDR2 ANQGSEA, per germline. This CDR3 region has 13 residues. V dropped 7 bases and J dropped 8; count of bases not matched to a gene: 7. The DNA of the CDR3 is TGCAGCGGGAGGACAGGGGGCCCAGATGAGCAGTTCTTC. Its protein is CSGRTGGPDEQFF.

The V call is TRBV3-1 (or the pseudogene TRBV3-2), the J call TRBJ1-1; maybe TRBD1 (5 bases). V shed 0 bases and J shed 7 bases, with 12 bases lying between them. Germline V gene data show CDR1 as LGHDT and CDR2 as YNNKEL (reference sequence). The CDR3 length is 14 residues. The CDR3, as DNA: TGTGCCAGCAGCCAAGATCAGTGGGGCAGTGAAGCTTTCTTT. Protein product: CASSQDQWGSEAFF.

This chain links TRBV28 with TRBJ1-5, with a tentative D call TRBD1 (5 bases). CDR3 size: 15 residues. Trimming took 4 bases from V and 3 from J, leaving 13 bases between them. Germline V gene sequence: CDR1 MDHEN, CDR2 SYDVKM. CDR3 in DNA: TGTGCCAGCAGTTACGTAGACAGCCTCAATCAGCCCCAGCATTTT. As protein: CASSYVDSLNQPQHF.

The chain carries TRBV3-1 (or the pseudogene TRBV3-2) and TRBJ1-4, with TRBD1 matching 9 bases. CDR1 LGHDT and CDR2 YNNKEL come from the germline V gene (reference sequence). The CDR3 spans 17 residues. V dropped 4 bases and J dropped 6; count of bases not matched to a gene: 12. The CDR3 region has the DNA TGTGCCAGCAGCCCGAAACACCCCAGACAGGGGGATGAAAAACTGTTTTTT. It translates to CASSPKHPRQGDEKLFF.

The chain's CDR3 is CASSLWGEDQPQHF. DNA of the CDR3: TGTGCCAGCAGTTTATGGGGGGAAGATCAGCCCCAGCATTTT. The chain employs TRBV27 and TRBJ1-5, with a weak D call TRBD1 (5 bases). Germline V gives CDR1 MNHEY, CDR2 SMNVEV (reference sequence). The ends were cut back, 1 base at V and 5 bases at J, with 9 bases in the middle. The CDR3 totals 14 residues.

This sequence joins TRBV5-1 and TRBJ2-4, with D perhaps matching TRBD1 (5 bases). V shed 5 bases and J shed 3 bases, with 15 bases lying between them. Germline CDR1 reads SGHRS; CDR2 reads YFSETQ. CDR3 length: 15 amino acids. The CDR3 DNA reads TGCGCCAGCAGAGAGGACACCTCAGTCAAAAACATTCAGTACTTC. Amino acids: CASREDTSVKNIQYF.

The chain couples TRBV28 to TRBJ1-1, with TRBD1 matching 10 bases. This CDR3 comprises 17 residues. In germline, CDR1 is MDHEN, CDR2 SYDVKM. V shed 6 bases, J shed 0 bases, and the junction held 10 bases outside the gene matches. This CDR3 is CASSPRRQGALNTEAFF. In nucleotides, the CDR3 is TGTGCCAGCAGCCCTCGCCGACAGGGGGCTTTGAACACTGAAGCTTTCTTT.

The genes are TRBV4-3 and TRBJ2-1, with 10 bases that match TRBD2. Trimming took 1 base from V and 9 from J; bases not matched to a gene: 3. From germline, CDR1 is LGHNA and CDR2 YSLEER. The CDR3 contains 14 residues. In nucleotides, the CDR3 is TGCGCCAGCAGCCAAGTGAGGACTAGCGGTGAGCAGTTCTTC. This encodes CASSQVRTSGEQFF.

In nucleotides, the CDR3 is TGTGCCAGCAACTCCCCAACAGGGGCCAACACAGATACGCAGTATTTT. It encodes CASNSPTGANTDTQYF. The rearrangement links TRBV5-6 to TRBJ2-3, with TRBD1 identical over 7 bases. CDR1 and CDR2 (germline): SGHDT, YYEEEE. The CDR3 has 16 amino acids. Losses at the gene ends were 6 bases for V and 2 bases for J; bases not matched to a gene: 12.

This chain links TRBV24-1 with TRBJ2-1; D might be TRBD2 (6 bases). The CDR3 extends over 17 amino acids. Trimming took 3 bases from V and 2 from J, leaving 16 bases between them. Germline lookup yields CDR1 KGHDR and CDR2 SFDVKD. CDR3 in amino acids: CATSDGRTSGPYNEQFF. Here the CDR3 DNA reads TGTGCCACCAGTGATGGGAGGACGAGCGGCCCCTACAATGAGCAGTTCTTC.

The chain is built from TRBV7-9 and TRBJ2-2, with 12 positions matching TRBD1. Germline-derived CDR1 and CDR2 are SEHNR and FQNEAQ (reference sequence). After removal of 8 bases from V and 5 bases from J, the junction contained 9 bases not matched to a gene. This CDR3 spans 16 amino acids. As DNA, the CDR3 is TGTGCCAGCCCCCCCGGGACAGGGGGCAAAACCGGGGAGCTGTTTTTT. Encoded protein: CASPPGTGGKTGELFF.

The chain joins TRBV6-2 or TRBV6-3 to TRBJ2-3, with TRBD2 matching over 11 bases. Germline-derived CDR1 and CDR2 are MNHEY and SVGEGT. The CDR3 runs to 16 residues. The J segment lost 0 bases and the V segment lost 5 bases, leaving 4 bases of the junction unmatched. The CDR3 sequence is CASSLWTSGSTDTQYF. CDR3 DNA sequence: TGTGCCAGCAGTCTTTGGACTAGCGGGAGCACAGATACGCAGTATTTT.

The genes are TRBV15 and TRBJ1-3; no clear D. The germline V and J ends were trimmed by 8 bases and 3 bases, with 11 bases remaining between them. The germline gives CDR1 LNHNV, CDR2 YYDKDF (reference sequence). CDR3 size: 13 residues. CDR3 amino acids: CATGEGFGNTIYF. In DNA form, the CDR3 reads TGTGCCACCGGAGAAGGTTTTGGAAACACCATATATTTT.

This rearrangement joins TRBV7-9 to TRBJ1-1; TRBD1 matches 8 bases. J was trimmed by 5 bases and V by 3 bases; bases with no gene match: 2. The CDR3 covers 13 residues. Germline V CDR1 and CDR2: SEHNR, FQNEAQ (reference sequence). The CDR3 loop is CASSLGQVTEAFF. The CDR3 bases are TGTGCCAGCAGCTTGGGACAGGTAACTGAAGCTTTCTTT.

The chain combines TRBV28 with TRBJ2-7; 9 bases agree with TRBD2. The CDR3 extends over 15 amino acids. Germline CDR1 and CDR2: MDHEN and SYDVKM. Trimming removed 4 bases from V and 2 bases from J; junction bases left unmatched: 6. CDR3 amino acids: CASSSQASGAYEQYF. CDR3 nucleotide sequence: TGTGCCAGCAGTTCCCAGGCTAGCGGGGCCTACGAGCAGTACTTC.

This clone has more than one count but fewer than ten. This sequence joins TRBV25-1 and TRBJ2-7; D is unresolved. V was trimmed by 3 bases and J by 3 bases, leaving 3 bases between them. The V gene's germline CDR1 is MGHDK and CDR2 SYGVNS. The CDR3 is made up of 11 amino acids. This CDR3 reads CASSDSYEQYF. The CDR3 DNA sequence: TGTGCCAGCAGTGATAGCTACGAGCAGTACTTC.

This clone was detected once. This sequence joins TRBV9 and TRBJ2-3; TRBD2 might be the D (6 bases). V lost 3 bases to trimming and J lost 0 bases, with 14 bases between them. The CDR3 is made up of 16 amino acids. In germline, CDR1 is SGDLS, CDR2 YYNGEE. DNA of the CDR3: TGTGCCAGCAGCGGAATGGCGGGAACTAGCACAGATACGCAGTATTTT. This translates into CASSGMAGTSTDTQYF. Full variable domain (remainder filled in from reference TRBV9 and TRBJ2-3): DSGVTQTPKHLITATGQRVTLRCSPRSGDLSVYWYQQSLDQGLQFLIQYYNGEERAKGNILERFSAQQFPDLHSELNLSSLELGDSALYFCASSGMAGTSTDTQYFGPGTRLTVL.

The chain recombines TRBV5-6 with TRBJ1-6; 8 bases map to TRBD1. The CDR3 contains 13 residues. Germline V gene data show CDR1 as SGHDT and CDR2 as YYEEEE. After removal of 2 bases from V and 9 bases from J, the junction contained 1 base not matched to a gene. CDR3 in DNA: TGTGCCAGCAGCTTCACAGGGGGTTCACCCCTCCACTTT. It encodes CASSFTGGSPLHF.

CDR3 loop: CASSYRGLNTEAFF. In DNA, the CDR3 is TGTGCCAGCAGTTACAGGGGTCTGAACACTGAAGCTTTCTTT. This chain connects TRBV28 to TRBJ1-1; 7 bases match TRBD1. Looked up from germline, CDR1 is MDHEN and CDR2 is SYDVKM. The CDR3 runs 14 residues. Trimming took 4 bases from V and 0 from J; bases not matched to a gene: 2. The entire variable domain, with the rest obtained from reference TRBV28 and TRBJ1-1, is as follows: DVKVTQSSRYLVKRTGEKVFLECVQDMDHENMFWYRQDPGLGLRLIYFSYDVKMKEKGDIPEGYSVSREKKERFSLILESASTNQTSMYLCASSYRGLNTEAFFGQGTRLTVV.

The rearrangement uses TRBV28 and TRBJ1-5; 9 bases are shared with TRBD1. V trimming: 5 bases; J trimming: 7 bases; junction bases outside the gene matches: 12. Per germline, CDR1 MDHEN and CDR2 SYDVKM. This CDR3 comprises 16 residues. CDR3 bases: TGTGCCAGCAGTCTAACCGGGACAGGGTTTGAGCAGCCCCAGCATTTT. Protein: CASSLTGTGFEQPQHF.

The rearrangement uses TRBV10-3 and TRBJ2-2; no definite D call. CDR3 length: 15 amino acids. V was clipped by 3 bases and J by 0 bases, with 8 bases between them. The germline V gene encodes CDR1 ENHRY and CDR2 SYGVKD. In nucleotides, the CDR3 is TGTGCCATCAGTGACAGACACGCGAACACCGGGGAGCTGTTTTTT. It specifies CAISDRHANTGELFF.

Written as DNA, the CDR3 is TGTGCCAGCAGCTTTGGTGGGGACAGACTTTACAATGAGCAGTTCTTC. Amino acid sequence: CASSFGGDRLYNEQFF. The chain combines TRBV5-5 with TRBJ2-1; 7 nucleotides align to TRBD1. In germline, CDR1 is SGHKS, CDR2 YYEKEE (reference sequence). After removal of 2 bases from V and 4 bases from J, the junction contained 9 bases not matched to a gene. The CDR3 runs 16 residues.

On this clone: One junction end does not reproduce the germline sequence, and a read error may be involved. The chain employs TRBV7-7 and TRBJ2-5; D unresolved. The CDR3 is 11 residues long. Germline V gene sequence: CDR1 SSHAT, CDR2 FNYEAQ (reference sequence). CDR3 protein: CASSPGETQYF. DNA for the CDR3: TGTGCTAGCAGCCCCGGAGAGACCCAGTACTTC. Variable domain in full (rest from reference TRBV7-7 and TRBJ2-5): GAGVSQSPRYKVTKRGQDVTLRCDPISSHATLYWYQQALGQGPEFLTYFNYEAQPDKSGLPSDRFSAERPEGSISTLTIQRTEQRDSAMYRCASSPGETQYFGPGTRLLVL.

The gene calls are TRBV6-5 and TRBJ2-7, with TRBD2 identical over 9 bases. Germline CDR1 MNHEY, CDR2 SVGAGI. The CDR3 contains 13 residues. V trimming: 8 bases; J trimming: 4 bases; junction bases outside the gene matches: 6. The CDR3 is CASGRREGYEQYF. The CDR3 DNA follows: TGTGCCAGCGGGCGGCGGGAGGGTTACGAGCAGTACTTC.

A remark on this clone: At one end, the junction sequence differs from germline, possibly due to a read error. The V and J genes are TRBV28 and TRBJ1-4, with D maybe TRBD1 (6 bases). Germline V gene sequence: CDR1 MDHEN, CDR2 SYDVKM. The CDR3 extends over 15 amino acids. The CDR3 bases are TGTGCCAGCAGTGTTTACAGGGAAACTAATGAAAAACTGCTTTTT. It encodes CASSVYRETNEKLLF.

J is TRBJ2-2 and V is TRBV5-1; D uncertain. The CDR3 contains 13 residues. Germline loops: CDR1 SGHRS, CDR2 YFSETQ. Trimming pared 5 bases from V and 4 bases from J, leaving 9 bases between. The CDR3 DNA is TGCGCCAGCAGAGTAGAGCTCACCGGGGAGCTGTTTTTT. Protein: CASRVELTGELFF.

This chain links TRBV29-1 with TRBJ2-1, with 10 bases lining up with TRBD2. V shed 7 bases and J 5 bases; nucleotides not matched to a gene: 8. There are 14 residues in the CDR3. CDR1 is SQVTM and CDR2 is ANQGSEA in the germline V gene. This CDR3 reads CSAGGTSANNEQFF. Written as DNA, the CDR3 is TGCAGCGCCGGTGGGACTAGCGCGAACAATGAGCAGTTCTTC.

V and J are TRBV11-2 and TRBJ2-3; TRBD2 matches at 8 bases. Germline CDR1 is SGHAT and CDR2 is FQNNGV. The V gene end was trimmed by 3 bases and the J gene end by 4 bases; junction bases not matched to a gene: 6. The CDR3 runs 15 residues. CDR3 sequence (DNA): TGTGCCAGCAGCTTTTCGTTACTAGCGGCAGATACGCAGTATTTT. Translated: CASSFSLLAADTQYF.